Listed below are T cell receptor beta chains from one sample, sequenced in a study of radiotherapy plus CTLA-4 blockade in lung cancer. The repertoire was sequenced with immunoSEQ multiplex PCR; TCRdb's copy has only in-frame clones and lacks some. This table has about 88,000 clones, approximately 75% appearing once. This sample comprised peripheral blood, obtained from a patient treated with radiotherapy plus ipilimumab. These TCRs come from a human donor with non-small cell lung cancer that progressed on radiotherapy plus ipilimumab. Both conserved end residues are part of each CDR3. The order of the fields is V gene, J gene, D gene, clone size, CDR3 protein, CDR3 DNA. The D gene is left open where the match is weak. Not all rows give a size; the values are once, few, many and, for expanded clones, a class.

>TRBV4-3|TRBJ2-1|NA|NA
CASSQVGVGNEQFF
TGCGCCAGCAGCCAAGTCGGGGTCGGGAATGAGCAGTTCTTC
>TRBV4-1|TRBJ1-1|NA|NA
CASSLGGGTEAFF
TGCGCCAGCAGCCTTGGAGGTGGCACTGAAGCTTTCTTT
>TRBV5-1|TRBJ2-3|TRBD1|NA
CASGGTASRASTDTQYF
TGCGCCAGCGGTGGGACAGCCTCACGTGCTAGCACAGATACGCAGTATTTT
>TRBV28|TRBJ1-2|TRBD1|NA
CASSLLDRNYGYTF
TGTGCCAGCAGTTTATTGGACAGGAACTATGGCTACACCTTC
>TRBV28|TRBJ2-1|NA|many
CAAGERLRAYNEQFF
TGTGCCGCTGGGGAGCGCTTGAGGGCCTACAATGAGCAGTTCTTC
>TRBV9|TRBJ1-6|NA|NA
CASSPYETTSSPLHF
TGTGCCAGCAGCCCGTACGAGACTACTTCGTCACCCCTCCACTTT
>TRBV27|TRBJ1-6|NA|NA
CASSLGSGGRNSPLHF
TGTGCCAGCAGTTTAGGCTCGGGAGGTCGGAATTCACCCCTCCACTTT
>TRBV5-4|TRBJ1-2|TRBD1|once
CASSSGTGGAGGYTF
TGTGCCAGCAGCTCCGGGACAGGGGGCGCAGGGGGCTACACCTTC
>TRBV6-1|TRBJ1-3|NA|NA
CASSARHFSGNTIYF
TGTGCCAGCAGTGCGCGACATTTCTCTGGAAACACCATATATTTT
>TRBV9|TRBJ2-3|NA|NA
CASSVGVSPSTDTQYF
TGTGCCAGCAGCGTAGGAGTCTCTCCGAGCACAGATACGCAGTATTTT
>TRBV5-6|TRBJ2-3|TRBD2|NA
CASSLEGWREDTDTQYF
TGTGCCAGCAGCTTGGAAGGGTGGCGGGAGGACACAGATACGCAGTATTTT
>TRBV15|TRBJ1-3|TRBD1|NA
CATSRGQGSANTIYF
TGTGCCACCAGCAGAGGACAGGGATCCGCAAACACCATATATTTT
>TRBV6-5|TRBJ2-5|NA|NA
CASSYGSKETQYF
TGTGCCAGCAGTTACGGGAGTAAAGAGACCCAGTACTTC
>TRBV9|TRBJ2-3|TRBD2|few
CASSVAEGLAGPTQYF
TGTGCCAGCAGCGTAGCTGAGGGGCTAGCGGGCCCTACGCAGTATTTT
>TRBV28|TRBJ2-1|NA|NA
CASSFHSVNEQFF
TGTGCCAGCAGTTTCCATAGCGTCAATGAGCAGTTCTTC
>TRBV5-5|TRBJ1-2|NA|NA
CASSLEVAAYGYTF
TGTGCCAGCAGTTTGGAGGTGGCAGCCTATGGCTACACCTTC
>TRBV5-1|TRBJ1-6|NA|few
CASGTDNSPLHF
TGCGCCAGCGGGACGGATAATTCACCCCTCCACTTT
>TRBV6-1|TRBJ1-5|NA|few
CASSPRGVRIPQHF
TGTGCCAGCAGTCCTAGGGGGGTGCGTATACCCCAGCATTTT